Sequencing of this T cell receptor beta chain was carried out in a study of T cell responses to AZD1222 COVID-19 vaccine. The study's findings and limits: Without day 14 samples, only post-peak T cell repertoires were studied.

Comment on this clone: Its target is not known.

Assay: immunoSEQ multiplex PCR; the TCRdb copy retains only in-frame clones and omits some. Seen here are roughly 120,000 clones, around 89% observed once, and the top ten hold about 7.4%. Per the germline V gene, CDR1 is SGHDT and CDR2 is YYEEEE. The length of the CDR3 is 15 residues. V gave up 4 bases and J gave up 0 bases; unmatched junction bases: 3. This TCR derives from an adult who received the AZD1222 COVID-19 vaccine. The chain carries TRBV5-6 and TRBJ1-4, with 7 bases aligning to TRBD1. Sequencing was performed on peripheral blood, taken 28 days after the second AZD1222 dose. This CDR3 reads CASSRGTATNEKLFF. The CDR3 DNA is TGTGCCAGCAGCAGGGGGACAGCAACTAATGAAAAACTGTTTTTT.